These 22 T cell receptor beta chains were sequenced from one sample in a study of blood T cell repertoires in COVID-19. This table comes from immunoSEQ multiplex PCR, and its TCRdb copy is limited to in-frame clones, with some not included. The repertoire includes 290,000 or so clones, nearly 90% of them detected once, and 3.5% to 4.5% sits in the top ten. Sequencing was done on a sample of PBMCs or T cells enriched from blood (not recorded which). The receptors derive from a woman under 30 with acute COVID-19.

This sequence joins TRBV18 and TRBJ2-3; a weak D match, TRBD2 (5 bases). Trimming stripped 3 bases from V and 3 bases from J, with 13 bases between. Per the germline V gene, CDR1 is KGHSH and CDR2 is LQKENI. The CDR3 consists of 15 residues. The CDR3 spells CASSPTRDRTDTQYF. In DNA, the CDR3 is TGTGCCAGCTCACCTACCCGGGATCGTACAGATACGCAGTATTTT.

The chain is built from TRBV6-5 and TRBJ1-1; TRBD1 agrees at 8 bases. This CDR3 is 15 amino acids long. J was trimmed by 5 bases and V by 4 bases; bases with no gene match: 9. Germline values: CDR1 MNHEY, CDR2 SVGAGI. The CDR3 region has the DNA TGTGCCAGCAGTTGGACAGGGCCCCCGCCTACTGAAGCTTTCTTT. It specifies CASSWTGPPPTEAFF.

The J gene is TRBJ1-1, the V gene TRBV5-5; 7 bases agree with TRBD1. Germline loops: CDR1 SGHKS, CDR2 YYEKEE (reference sequence). Trimming took 0 bases from V and 1 from J; bases not matched to a gene: 9. This CDR3 is built from 17 residues. As DNA, the CDR3 is TGTGCCAGCAGCTTGGAGGGGACAGCGAGGGGGAACACTGAAGCTTTCTTT. Translating gives CASSLEGTARGNTEAFF.

The rearrangement joins TRBV6-2 or TRBV6-3 to TRBJ1-1; 7 nucleotides align to TRBD1. Losses at the gene ends were 4 bases for V and 4 bases for J; bases not matched to a gene: 6. The length of the CDR3 is 14 residues. CDR1 and CDR2 (germline): MNHEY, SVGEGT. The CDR3 loop is CASSSLHRGTEAFF. The CDR3 nucleotides read TGTGCCAGCAGTTCTCTCCACAGGGGCACTGAAGCTTTCTTT.

J is TRBJ2-7 and V is TRBV6-5, with 8 positions matching TRBD1. The CDR3 contains 12 residues. Germline CDR1 and CDR2: MNHEY and SVGAGI. J was trimmed by 3 bases and V by 6 bases; bases with no gene match: 1. The chain's CDR3 is CASRTGDYEQYF. In DNA, the CDR3 is TGTGCCAGCAGGACAGGGGACTACGAGCAGTACTTC.

V gene TRBV11-3 combines with J gene TRBJ2-2; TRBD2 matches 14 bases. J gave up 1 base and V 5 bases, and 3 bases lay outside the gene matches. Germline assignment: CDR1 SGHNT and CDR2 YENEEA. The CDR3 totals 17 residues. CDR3 DNA: TGTGCCAGCAGCCCCGGACTAGCGGGAGGGAACACCGGGGAGCTGTTTTTT. Translation gives CASSPGLAGGNTGELFF.

J is TRBJ2-7 and V is TRBV11-3; D remains unclear. The germline V and J ends were trimmed by 0 bases and 3 bases, with 6 bases remaining between them. Per the germline V gene, CDR1 is SGHNT and CDR2 is YENEEA. CDR3 length equals 13 residues. The CDR3 sequence is CASSLEAFYEQYF. The CDR3 coding sequence is TGTGCCAGCAGCTTAGAGGCCTTCTACGAGCAGTACTTC. The full variable domain, with the rest looked up from reference TRBV11-3 and TRBJ2-7, is EAGVVQSPRYKIIEKKQPVAFWCNPISGHNTLYWYLQNLGQGPELLIRYENEEAVDDSQLPKDRFSAERLKGVDSTLKIQPAELGDSAVYLCASSLEAFYEQYFGPGTRLTVT.

This clone was observed a single time. The chain uses TRBV7-9 and TRBJ2-2; possibly TRBD1 for D (6 bases). V was pared by 2 bases and J by 6 bases, with 16 bases between. The length of the CDR3 is 16 residues. Germline-derived CDR1 and CDR2 are SEHNR and FQNEAQ (reference sequence). In DNA form, the CDR3 reads TGTGCCAGCAGCTTAACAGGGCAGATGGTCTCCGGGGAGCTGTTTTTT. Protein: CASSLTGQMVSGELFF.

V and J are TRBV10-2 and TRBJ2-7; 9 positions agree with TRBD2. V shed 3 bases and J 4 bases; nucleotides not matched to a gene: 10. The V gene's germline CDR1 is WSHSY and CDR2 SAAADI. The CDR3 contains 16 residues. CDR3 nucleotides: TGCGCCAGCAGTGAATTCTCGGCGGGAGGGCGGTACGAGCAGTACTTC. As protein: CASSEFSAGGRYEQYF.

The rearrangement joins TRBV7-9 to TRBJ2-2; 9 nucleotides align to TRBD2. CDR3 size: 16 residues. V lost 5 bases and J lost 6; bases outside the gene matches: 10. Germline CDR1 reads SEHNR; CDR2 reads FQNEAQ (reference sequence). The CDR3 spells CASSPSSLAGPGELFF. The CDR3 DNA sequence: TGTGCCAGCAGCCCATCGAGCCTAGCGGGACCCGGGGAGCTGTTTTTT.

The genes are TRBV9 and TRBJ2-1; unclear D gene. The CDR3 is 11 residues long. V gave up 1 base and J gave up 9 bases, with 5 bases separating them. Per the germline V gene, CDR1 is SGDLS and CDR2 is YYNGEE. CDR3 loop: CASSVNGEQFF. The CDR3 DNA sequence: TGTGCCAGCAGCGTAAACGGTGAGCAGTTCTTC.

The V and J genes are TRBV12-5 and TRBJ1-1, with 7 bases fitting TRBD1. Germline assignment: CDR1 LGHNT and CDR2 FRNRAP. The CDR3 is 16 residues long. V shed 3 bases, J shed 2 bases, and the junction held 9 bases outside the gene matches. The CDR3 coding sequence is TGTGCTAGTGGTTTAAGGCAGGGGGGAGTAAACACTGAAGCTTTCTTT. As protein: CASGLRQGGVNTEAFF.

On this clone itself: Other DNA variants within this sample encode the same CDR3. The chain recombines TRBV27 with TRBJ2-7, with TRBD1 identical over 8 bases. The CDR3 sequence is 14 residues long. CDR1 is MNHEY, CDR2 SMNVEV, per germline (reference sequence). Losses at the gene ends were 2 bases for V and 4 bases for J; bases not matched to a gene: 4. The CDR3 spells CASSLGTGPYEQYF. The CDR3, as DNA: TGTGCCAGCAGTTTAGGGACAGGACCATACGAGCAGTACTTC.

This chain links TRBV6-5 with TRBJ1-2, with D perhaps TRBD1 (5 bases). Trimming left V 7 bases short and J 6 bases short, with 15 bases between. CDR3 size: 13 residues. The germline V gene encodes CDR1 MNHEY and CDR2 SVGAGI. DNA of the CDR3: TGTGCCAGCACCTCGCGGGGGGTCCATGGCTACACCTTC. Its translation: CASTSRGVHGYTF.

The rearrangement joins TRBV5-1 to TRBJ1-4; TRBD1 is a possible D gene (5 bases). CDR1 and CDR2 from the germline V gene are SGHRS and YFSETQ. Trimming took 5 bases from V and 8 from J, leaving 7 bases between them. The CDR3 is 11 amino acids. CDR3 coding DNA: TGCGCCAGCAGGGAGGGGGAAAAACTGTTTTTT. This translates into CASREGEKLFF. The full variable domain, its missing parts supplied by reference TRBV5-1 and TRBJ1-4, is KAGVTQTPRYLIKTRGQQVTLSCSPISGHRSVSWYQQTPGQGLQFLFEYFSETQRNKGNFPGRFSGRQFSNSRSEMNVSTLELGDSALYLCASREGEKLFFGSGTQLSVL.

The rearrangement joins TRBV15 to TRBJ1-2, with 11 bases lining up with TRBD1. Per germline, CDR1 LNHNV and CDR2 YYDKDF (reference sequence). V lost 4 bases and J lost 5; bases outside the gene matches: 6. CDR3 length equals 15 residues. CDR3 bases: TGTGCCACCAGCACGGGACAGGGGGAAGTTTATGGCTACACCTTC. As protein: CATSTGQGEVYGYTF.

The J gene is TRBJ1-5, the V gene TRBV14, with D unresolved. Germline loops: CDR1 SGHDN, CDR2 FVKESK. Trimming removed 9 bases from V and 5 bases from J, with 14 bases in between. This CDR3 comprises 13 residues. The CDR3 sequence: CARRSRWHQPQHF. Here the CDR3 DNA reads TGTGCCAGGAGGTCGCGATGGCATCAGCCCCAGCATTTT.

The chain links TRBV11-2 to TRBJ2-5, with D maybe TRBD1 (6 bases). The germline gives CDR1 SGHAT, CDR2 FQNNGV. V was trimmed by 4 bases and J by 8 bases, leaving 8 bases between them. The CDR3 runs 11 residues. The CDR3: CASSSQGTQYF. The CDR3 DNA reads as TGTGCCAGCAGCTCACAGGGAACCCAGTACTTC.

In this sample, this clone turned up a few times. The junction does not match germline at one end; this may be a read error. The sample has other DNA sequences that encode this CDR3 too. The chain is built from TRBV7-9 and TRBJ2-1; 10 bases are shared with TRBD2. Per germline, CDR1 SEHNR and CDR2 FQNEAQ (reference sequence). The length of the CDR3 is 13 residues. The CDR3 region is CASSLAGVNEQFF. CDR3 sequence (DNA): TGTGCCAGCAGCCTAGCGGGAGTCAATGAGCAGTTCTTC.

The chain recombines TRBV7-2 with TRBJ2-2; 11 nucleotides match TRBD2. The CDR3 totals 19 residues. V gave up 6 bases and J gave up 3 bases; unmatched junction bases: 15. CDR1 is SGHTA, CDR2 FQGNSA, per germline. CDR3 nucleotides: TGTGCCAGCAGACCGACCGGGGGACTAGCGGTTGGGCACACCGGGGAGCTGTTTTTT. Protein: CASRPTGGLAVGHTGELFF.

The chain has TRBV9 and TRBJ1-2; D is unresolved. The CDR3 consists of 13 residues. V shed 4 bases and J shed 8 bases, with 15 bases lying between them. The germline CDR1 and CDR2 sequences are SGDLS and YYNGEE. CDR3 amino acids: CASSRERVHGYTF. The CDR3 nucleotides are TGTGCCAGCAGCCGAGAGCGAGTTCACGGCTACACCTTC.

V and J are TRBV19 and TRBJ2-5; D possibly corresponds to TRBD1 (6 bases). The CDR3 runs to 14 residues. V was clipped by 3 bases and J by 5 bases, with 13 bases between them. Germline V gives CDR1 LNHDA, CDR2 SQIVND (reference sequence). The CDR3, as DNA: TGTGCCAGTAGTATGGGGCAGGGGTGGGAGACCCAGTACTTC. Its translation is CASSMGQGWETQYF.